This T cell receptor (beta chain) was sequenced during a study of cytomegalovirus exposure and HLA in healthy donors. General observations from the study: Among TCR beta chains of equal frequency, HLA-associated ones were more clonally expanded in a later analysis. Immune exposure data for these donors was limited to CMV serostatus.

A multiplex PCR was run with 60 Vbeta primers and 13 Jbeta primers. Generated by immunoSEQ multiplex PCR, the TCRdb table keeps only in-frame clones and is missing some. Altogether roughly 100,000 clones are present, 60% to 75% being singletons, with the ten largest covering 2.5% to 3%. V was shortened by 6 bases and J by 4 bases, with 18 bases between the two germline ends. Germline CDR1 ENHRY, CDR2 SYGVKD. The CDR3 loop spans 15 amino acids. Points on this clone: Its antigen is undetermined.

The TCR was taken from a male donor in good health and CMV-seropositive. Material for sequencing was PBMCs. The genes are TRBV10-3 and TRBJ1-1; D not certain. The DNA for the CDR3 is TGTGCCATCAGCCCTGAGAGTAGCGATCCCACTGAAGCTTTCTTT. It yields the protein CAISPESSDPTEAFF.